This TCR beta chain comes out of a study of blood T cell repertoires in COVID-19. The overall study: Specimens from acute and convalescent COVID-19 originated in the United States, Italy and Spain.

Per the study methods: Nucleated cell number was recorded as an estimate derived from reference gene primer amplification. Some clones are missing from TCRdb's copy, which holds only in-frame ones; the method was immunoSEQ multiplex PCR. The DNA was the basis for D and trimming; V, J and clone size are from that table. The sample records 110,000 to 150,000 clones, around four fifths being singletons. Germline V gene sequence: CDR1 SEHNR, CDR2 FQNEAQ (reference sequence). The CDR3 consists of 15 residues. V was pared by 1 base and J by 3 bases, with 13 bases between. Adults between about 18 and 95 years of age took part from about two dozen US areas. Participants were placed into cohorts based on the clinical history they reported.

Material: PBMCs or T cells enriched from blood (not recorded which). This chain connects TRBV7-9 to TRBJ2-7, with D perhaps matching TRBD2 (6 bases). This receptor was taken from a middle-aged woman who had recovered from COVID-19. In DNA, the CDR3 is TGTGCCAGCAGCTTAGGGGGAGCGGGCAGCTACGAGCAGTACTTC. It specifies CASSLGGAGSYEQYF.